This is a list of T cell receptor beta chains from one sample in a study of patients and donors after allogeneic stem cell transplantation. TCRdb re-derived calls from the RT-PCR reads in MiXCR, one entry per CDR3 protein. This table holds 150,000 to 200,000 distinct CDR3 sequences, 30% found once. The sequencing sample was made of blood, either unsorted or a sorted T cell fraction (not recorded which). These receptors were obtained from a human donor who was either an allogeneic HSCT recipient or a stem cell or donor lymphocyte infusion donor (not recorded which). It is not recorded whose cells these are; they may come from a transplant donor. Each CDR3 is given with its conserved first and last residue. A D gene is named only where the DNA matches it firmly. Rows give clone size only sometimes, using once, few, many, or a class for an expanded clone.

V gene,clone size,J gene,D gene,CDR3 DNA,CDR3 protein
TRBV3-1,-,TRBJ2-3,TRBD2,TGTGCCAGCAGCCGACTAGCGGGGAGCACAGATACGCAGTATTTT,CASSRLAGSTDTQYF
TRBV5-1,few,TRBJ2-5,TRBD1,TGCGCCAGCAGCTTTCGGACAGGGGACGGGGAGACCCAGTACTTC,CASSFRTGDGETQYF
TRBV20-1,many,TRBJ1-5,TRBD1,TGCAGTGCGGACAGGGTGGGTCAGCCCCAGCATTTT,CSADRVGQPQHF
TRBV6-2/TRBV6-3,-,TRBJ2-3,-,TGTGCCAGCAGTTACCCGGGGCTGACAGATACGCAGTATTTT,CASSYPGLTDTQYF
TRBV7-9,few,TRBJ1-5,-,TGTGCCAGCAGCTTGTCGGCCAGTCCCCATCAGCCCCAGCATTTT,CASSLSASPHQPQHF
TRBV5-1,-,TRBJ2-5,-,TGCGCCAGCAGCTTGAACTTATATGGTGAGACCCAGTACTTC,CASSLNLYGETQYF
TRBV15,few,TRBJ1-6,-,TGTGCCACCAGCAACCCTGAGGACAGTAATTCACCCCTCCACTTT,CATSNPEDSNSPLHF
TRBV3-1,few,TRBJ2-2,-,TGTGCCAGCAGCGATGCTCCAGGGGAGCTGTTTTTT,CASSDAPGELFF
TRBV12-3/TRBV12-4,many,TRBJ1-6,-,TGTGCCAGCAGTACCCAACAGGGCCCTAATTCACCCCTCCACTTT,CASSTQQGPNSPLHF
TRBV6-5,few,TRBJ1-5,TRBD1,TGTGCCAGCAGCCCGACAGGGGGCTGGGGCAATCAGCCCCAGCATTTT,CASSPTGGWGNQPQHF
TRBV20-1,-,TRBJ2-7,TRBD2,TGCAGTGCTCCCCGCTTAGCGGGAGGTCTCGAGCAGTACTTC,CSAPRLAGGLEQYF
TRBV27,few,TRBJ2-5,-,TGTGCCAGCAGTTTGGGACTGGCCACAGAGACCCAGTACTTC,CASSLGLATETQYF
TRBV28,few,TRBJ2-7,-,TGTGCCAGCAGTTTAAAGGGTTACGAGCAGTACTTC,CASSLKGYEQYF
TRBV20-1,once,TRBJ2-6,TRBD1,TGCAGTGCTAGCATGGGACAGGGCTCTGGGGCCAACGTCCTGACTTTC,CSASMGQGSGANVLTF
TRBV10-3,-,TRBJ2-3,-,TGTGCCATCAATACAGGGAGGGCAGATACGCAGTATTTT,CAINTGRADTQYF
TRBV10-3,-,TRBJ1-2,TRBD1,TGTGCCATCAGACAACAGGGGCCCTATGGCTACACCTTC,CAIRQQGPYGYTF
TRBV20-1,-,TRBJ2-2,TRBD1,TGCAGTGCTACATCCGGGACAGAGAACACCGGGGAGCTGTTTTTT,CSATSGTENTGELFF
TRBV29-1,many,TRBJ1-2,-,TGCAGCGTACAGGTCATTAACTATGGCTACACCTTC,CSVQVINYGYTF
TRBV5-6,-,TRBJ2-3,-,TGTGCCAGCAGCTTCGGCGCGGGGCGGGCAGATACGCAGTATTTT,CASSFGAGRADTQYF
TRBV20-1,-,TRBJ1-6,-,TGCAGTGCTAGAGTGGGCAGAGGGGGATCACCCCTCCACTTT,CSARVGRGGSPLHF
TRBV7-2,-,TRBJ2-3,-,TGTGCCAGCAGCCACTGGGCCGGATTTGGCACAGATACGCAGTATTTT,CASSHWAGFGTDTQYF
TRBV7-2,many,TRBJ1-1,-,TGTGCCAGCAGCTCGCGTCCCGGGACGACTGAAGCTTTCTTT,CASSSRPGTTEAFF
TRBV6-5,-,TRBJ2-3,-,TGTGCCAGCCCTCATTGGACTATTCCAGATACGCAGTATTTT,CASPHWTIPDTQYF
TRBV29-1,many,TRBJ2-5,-,TGCAGCGTTGAAGAACCTAGAGGCGAGACCCAGTACTTC,CSVEEPRGETQYF
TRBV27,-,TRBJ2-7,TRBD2,TGTGCCAGCAGTCCCCCTAGCGGGAGACGGCCCTACGAGCAGTACTTC,CASSPPSGRRPYEQYF
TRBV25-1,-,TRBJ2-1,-,TGTGCCAGCAGTCTTGAAGCGGGACACCCTCAGTTCTTC,CASSLEAGHPQFF
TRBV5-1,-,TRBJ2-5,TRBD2,TGCGCCAGCAGCTTTGTGACGGGAGGAGGGGAGACCCAGTACTTC,CASSFVTGGGETQYF
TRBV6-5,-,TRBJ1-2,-,TGTGCCAGCAGTTACGGTGTCAGCGCCGATGGCTACACCTTC,CASSYGVSADGYTF
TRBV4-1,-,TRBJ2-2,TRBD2,TGCGCCAGCAGCCAAAGGCTAGCGGGAGCGATGGGTACCGGGGAGCTGTTTTTT,CASSQRLAGAMGTGELFF
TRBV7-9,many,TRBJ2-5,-,TGTGCCAGCAGCTCGCGAACGGGGGAAAAAGAGACCCAGTACTTC,CASSSRTGEKETQYF
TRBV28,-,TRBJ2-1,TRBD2,TGTGCCAGCAGTTTGGGGACTAGCAGAAATGAGCAGTTCTTC,CASSLGTSRNEQFF
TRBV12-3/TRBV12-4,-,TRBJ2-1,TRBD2,TGTGCCAGCATCCTTAGCGGGATCTATAATGAGCAGTTCTTC,CASILSGIYNEQFF
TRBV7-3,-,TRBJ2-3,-,TGTGCCAGCAGCACCACAACGGGCACAGATACGCAGTATTTT,CASSTTTGTDTQYF
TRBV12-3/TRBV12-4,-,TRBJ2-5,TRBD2,TGTGCCAGCACCCGAAGCGGGAGCCCCTTCTGGGAGACCCAGTACTTC,CASTRSGSPFWETQYF
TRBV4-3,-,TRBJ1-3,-,TGCGCCAGCAGCCAAGGGAGGACGTTTTACTCTGGAAACACCATATATTTT,CASSQGRTFYSGNTIYF
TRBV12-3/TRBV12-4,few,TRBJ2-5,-,TGTGCCAGCAGCAAACAGGGTTGGGAGACCCAGTACTTC,CASSKQGWETQYF
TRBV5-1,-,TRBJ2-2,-,TGCGCCAGCAGCGTCGCACTAGCAACCGGGGAGCTGTTTTTT,CASSVALATGELFF
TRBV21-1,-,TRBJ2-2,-,TGTGCCAGCAGCAAAGGGGAGGGGACTAGCGGGAGCGGAACCGGGGAGCTGTTTTTT,CASSKGEGTSGSGTGELFF
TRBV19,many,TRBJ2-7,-,TGTGCCAGTAGTACCCTGGACAGCTACGAGCAGTACTTC,CASSTLDSYEQYF
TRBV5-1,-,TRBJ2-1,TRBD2,TGCGCCAGCAGCTTGGCCCTAGCGGGAAACAATGAGCAGTTCTTC,CASSLALAGNNEQFF
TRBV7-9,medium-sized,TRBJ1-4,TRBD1,TGTGCCAGCAGCTCCGGACAGGGTCATGAAAAACTGTTTTTT,CASSSGQGHEKLFF
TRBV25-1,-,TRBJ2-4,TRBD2,TGTGCCAGCAGTGGTAGCGGGTCAAAAAACATTCAGTACTTC,CASSGSGSKNIQYF
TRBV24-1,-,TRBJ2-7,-,TGTGCCACCAGTGATTTGACGGGGGAACTACGGGAGCAGTACTTC,CATSDLTGELREQYF
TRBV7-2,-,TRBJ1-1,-,TGTGCCAGCAGCTTAGTAGAGGGTTACACTGAAGCTTTCTTT,CASSLVEGYTEAFF
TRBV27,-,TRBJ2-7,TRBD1,TGTGCCAGCAGTTTGGAAACAGGACAGGGGTCCTACGAGCAGTACTTC,CASSLETGQGSYEQYF
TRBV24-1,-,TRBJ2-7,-,TGTGCCACCAGTGACGAGTCAGCGTACGAGCAGTACTTC,CATSDESAYEQYF
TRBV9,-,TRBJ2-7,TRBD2,TGTGCCAGCAGCGTAGGGCTAGCGGGAGCCTTTTCCTACGAGCAGTACTTC,CASSVGLAGAFSYEQYF